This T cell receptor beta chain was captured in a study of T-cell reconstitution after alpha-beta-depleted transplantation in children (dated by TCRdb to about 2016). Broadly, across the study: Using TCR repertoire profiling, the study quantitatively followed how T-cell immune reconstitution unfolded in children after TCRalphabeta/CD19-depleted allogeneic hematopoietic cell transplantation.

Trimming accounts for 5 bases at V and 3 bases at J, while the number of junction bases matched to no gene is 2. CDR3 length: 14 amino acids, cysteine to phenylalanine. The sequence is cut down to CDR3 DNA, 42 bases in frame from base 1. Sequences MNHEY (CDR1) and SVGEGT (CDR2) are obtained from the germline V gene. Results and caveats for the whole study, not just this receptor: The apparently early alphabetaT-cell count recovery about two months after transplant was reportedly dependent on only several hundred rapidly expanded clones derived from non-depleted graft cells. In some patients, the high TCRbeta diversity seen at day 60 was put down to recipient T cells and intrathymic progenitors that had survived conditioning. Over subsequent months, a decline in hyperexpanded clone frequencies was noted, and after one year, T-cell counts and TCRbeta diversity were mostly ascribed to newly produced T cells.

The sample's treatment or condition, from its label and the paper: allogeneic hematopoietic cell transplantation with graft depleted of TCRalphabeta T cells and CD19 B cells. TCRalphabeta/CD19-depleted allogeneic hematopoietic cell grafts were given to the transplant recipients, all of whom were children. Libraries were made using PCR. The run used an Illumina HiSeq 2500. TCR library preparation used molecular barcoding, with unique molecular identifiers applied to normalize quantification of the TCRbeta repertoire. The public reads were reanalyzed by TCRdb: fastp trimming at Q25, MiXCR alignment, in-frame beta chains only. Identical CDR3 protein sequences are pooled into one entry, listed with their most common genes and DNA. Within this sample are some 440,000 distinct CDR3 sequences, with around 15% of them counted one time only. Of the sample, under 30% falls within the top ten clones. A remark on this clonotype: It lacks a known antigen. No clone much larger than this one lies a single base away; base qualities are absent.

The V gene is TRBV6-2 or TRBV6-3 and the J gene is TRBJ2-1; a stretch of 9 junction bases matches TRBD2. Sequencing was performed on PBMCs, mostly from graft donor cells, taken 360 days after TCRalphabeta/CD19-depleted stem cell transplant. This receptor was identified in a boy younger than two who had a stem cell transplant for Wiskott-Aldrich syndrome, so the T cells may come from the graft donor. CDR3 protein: CASSKTSGYNEQFF. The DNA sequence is TGTGCCAGCAGTAAGACTAGCGGCTACAATGAGCAGTTCTTC.